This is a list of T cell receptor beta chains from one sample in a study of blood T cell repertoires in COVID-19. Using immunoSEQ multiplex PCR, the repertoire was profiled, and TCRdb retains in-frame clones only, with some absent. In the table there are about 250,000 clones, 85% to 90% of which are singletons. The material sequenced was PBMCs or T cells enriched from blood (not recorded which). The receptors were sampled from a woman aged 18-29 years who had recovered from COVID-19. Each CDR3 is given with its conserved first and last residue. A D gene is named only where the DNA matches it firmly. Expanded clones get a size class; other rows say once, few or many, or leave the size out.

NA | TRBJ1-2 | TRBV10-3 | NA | CAIRDITGTGYTF | TGTGCCATCAGAGACATAACAGGGACTGGCTACACCTTC
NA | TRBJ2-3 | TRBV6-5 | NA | CASTQGSRGTDTQYF | TGTGCCAGCACCCAAGGGTCGCGGGGCACAGATACGCAGTATTTT
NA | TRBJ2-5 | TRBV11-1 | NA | CASSPARGIQETQYF | TGTGCCAGCAGCCCAGCGAGGGGGATTCAAGAGACCCAGTACTTC
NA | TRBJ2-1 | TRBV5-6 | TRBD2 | CASRGGAGAYNEQFF | TGTGCCAGCAGAGGAGGGGCGGGGGCCTACAATGAGCAGTTCTTC
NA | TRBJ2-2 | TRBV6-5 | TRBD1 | CASSYSGQGAGELFF | TGTGCCAGCAGTTACTCGGGACAGGGCGCCGGGGAGCTGTTTTTT
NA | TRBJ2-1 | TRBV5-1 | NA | CASSIERHEQFF | TGCGCCAGCAGCATAGAGCGGCATGAGCAGTTCTTC
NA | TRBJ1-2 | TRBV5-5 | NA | CASSLGGQLYGYTF | TGTGCCAGCAGCTTGGGGGGACAACTCTATGGCTACACCTTC
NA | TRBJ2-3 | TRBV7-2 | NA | CASSFARGSDTQYF | TGTGCCAGCAGCTTTGCCCGGGGTTCAGATACGCAGTATTTT
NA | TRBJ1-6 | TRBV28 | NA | CASSVRGNSPLHF | TGTGCCAGCAGTGTCAGGGGTAATTCACCCCTCCACTTT
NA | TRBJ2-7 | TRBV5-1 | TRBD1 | CASSRTGAYEQYF | TGCGCCAGCAGCCGGACAGGGGCCTACGAGCAGTACTTC
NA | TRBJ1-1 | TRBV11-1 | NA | CASSLGGPTEAFF | TGTGCCAGCAGCTTAGGGGGGCCCACTGAAGCTTTCTTT
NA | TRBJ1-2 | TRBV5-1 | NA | CASSTDSANYGYTF | TGCGCCAGCAGCACCGACAGCGCTAACTATGGCTACACCTTC
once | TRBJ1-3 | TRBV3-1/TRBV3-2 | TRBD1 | CASSKDRVGNTIYF | TGTGCCAGCAGCAAGGACAGGGTTGGAAACACCATATATTTT
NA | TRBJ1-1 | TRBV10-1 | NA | CASSPQGEAFF | TGCGCCAGCAGCCCCCAGGGGGAAGCTTTCTTT
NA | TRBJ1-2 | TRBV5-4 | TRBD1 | CASSHRGNYGYTF | TGTGCCAGCAGTCACAGGGGCAACTATGGCTACACCTTC
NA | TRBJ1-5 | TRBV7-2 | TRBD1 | CASSGDRQGNQPQHF | TGTGCCAGCAGCGGGGACAGGCAAGGCAATCAGCCCCAGCATTTT
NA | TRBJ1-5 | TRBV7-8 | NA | CASSLSDGGEPQHF | TGTGCCAGCAGCTTATCAGATGGTGGTGAGCCCCAGCATTTT
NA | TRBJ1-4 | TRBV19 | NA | CASSIRHSPNEKLFF | TGTGCCAGTAGTATAAGGCACAGTCCTAATGAAAAACTGTTTTTT
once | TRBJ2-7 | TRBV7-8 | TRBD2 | CASSPESGGSYVEQYF | TGTGCCAGCAGCCCAGAGTCGGGGGGGTCCTACGTGGAGCAGTACTTC
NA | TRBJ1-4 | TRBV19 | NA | CASSIRPAPTGLEKLFF | TGTGCCAGTAGTATTCGGCCAGCCCCAACGGGGTTAGAAAAACTGTTTTTT
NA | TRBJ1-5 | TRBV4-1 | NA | CASSKEGYSNQPQHF | TGCGCCAGCAGTAAGGAGGGGTATAGCAATCAGCCCCAGCATTTT
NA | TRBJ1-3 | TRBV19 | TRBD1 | CASGQGFDSGNTIYF | TGTGCCAGTGGACAGGGTTTCGACTCTGGAAACACCATATATTTT
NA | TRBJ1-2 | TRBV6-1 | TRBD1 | CASSEGQGADLLYGYTF | TGTGCCAGCAGTGAAGGACAGGGGGCTGATTTACTCTATGGCTACACCTTC
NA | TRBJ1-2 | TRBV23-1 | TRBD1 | CASSQSLRQGLLFSYTF | TGCGCCAGCAGTCAATCCCTTCGACAGGGCCTATTATTCAGCTACACCTTC
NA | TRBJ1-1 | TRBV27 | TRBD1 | CASSSGPGGIYTEAFF | TGTGCCAGCAGTTCCGGGCCAGGGGGTATCTACACTGAAGCTTTCTTT